Listed below are T cell receptor beta chains from one sample, sequenced in a study of T cells in Graves' hyperthyroidism and ophthalmopathy. TCRdb reanalysed the multiplex PCR reads using MiXCR and keeps one entry per CDR3 protein. The sample records 400,000 to 500,000 distinct CDR3 sequences, roughly 14% being singletons. Sequencing used blood. These receptors were obtained from a young man with Graves' ophthalmopathy. Both conserved end residues are part of each CDR3. A D gene is named only where the DNA matches it firmly. Size is omitted from some rows. Given values are once, few, many or a class for expanded clones.

D | size | J | V | DNA | CDR3
TRBD2 | many | TRBJ2-3 | TRBV3-1 | TGTGCCAGCAGCCAAGTTCCCACGCGGGAGACCCCAGATACGCAGTATTTT | CASSQVPTRETPDTQYF
TRBD2 | - | TRBJ2-7 | TRBV20-1 | TGCAGTGCAGGGACTAGCGGGAGCTACGAGCAGTACTTC | CSAGTSGSYEQYF
- | many | TRBJ1-2 | TRBV30 | TGTGCCTGGAGCGAATCAGGGCTACATGGCTACACCTTC | CAWSESGLHGYTF
TRBD2 | many | TRBJ2-3 | TRBV6-1 | TGTGCCAGCAGTTTTCGGGGGACTAGCGGGAAACAAGATACGCAGTATTTT | CASSFRGTSGKQDTQYF
TRBD2 | many | TRBJ2-1 | TRBV10-3 | TGTGCCATCAGTGACGGAGCGGGGGGGCAGTTCTTC | CAISDGAGGQFF
- | few | TRBJ2-2 | TRBV29-1 | TGCAGCGTTGAGGACCCACCGAACACCGGGGAGCTGTTTTTT | CSVEDPPNTGELFF
TRBD2 | many | TRBJ2-7 | TRBV6-1 | TGTGCCAGCAGACTGGGACTAGCGGGAGGATATGAGCAGTACTTC | CASRLGLAGGYEQYF
- | many | TRBJ2-5 | TRBV12-3/TRBV12-4 | TGTGCCAGCACCCGGACAGCCCAAGAGACCCAGTACTTC | CASTRTAQETQYF
- | many | TRBJ2-1 | TRBV29-1 | TGCAGCGGCACCGGGTGGAGGGGGGACTACAATGAGCAGTTCTTC | CSGTGWRGDYNEQFF
TRBD2 | - | TRBJ2-7 | TRBV12-3/TRBV12-4 | TGTGCCAGCAGTTCCCCGGGACTACAGTCTCTCGAGCAGTACTTC | CASSSPGLQSLEQYF
TRBD2 | few | TRBJ2-3 | TRBV6-1 | TGTGCCAGCAATGAAGCTAGCGGGGGGGGAGCGGATACGCAGTATTTT | CASNEASGGGADTQYF
- | many | TRBJ2-3 | TRBV18 | TGTGCCAGCTCACCAAACGGCCTCACAGATACGCAGTATTTT | CASSPNGLTDTQYF
- | many | TRBJ2-6 | TRBV6-6 | TGTGCCAGCAGTTATTTTAGCTCTGGGGCCAACGTCCTGACTTTC | CASSYFSSGANVLTF
TRBD1 | few | TRBJ1-1 | TRBV5-8 | TGTGCCAGCAGCTACCAGGACAGGGAAAGAACTGAAGCTTTCTTT | CASSYQDRERTEAFF
- | - | TRBJ2-7 | TRBV19 | TGTGCCAGTAGTATTTCGTCAAGGGTTGGTCACGAGCAGTACTTC | CASSISSRVGHEQYF
- | many | TRBJ1-1 | TRBV5-1 | TGCGCCAGCAGCTTGGTGCAGAGAGGTAGAGCTTTCTTT | CASSLVQRGRAFF
- | many | TRBJ1-1 | TRBV29-1 | TGCAGCGTTGAAGAGCTAACCGGCACTGAAGCTTTCTTT | CSVEELTGTEAFF
- | many | TRBJ2-5 | TRBV15 | TGTGCCACCAGCAGACATTCGGGGGCCGGGCAAGAGACCCAGTACTTC | CATSRHSGAGQETQYF
- | many | TRBJ2-3 | TRBV7-9 | TGTGCCAGCAGCCCTTTGGGGGATACGCAGTATTTT | CASSPLGDTQYF